These 23 T cell receptor beta chains share one sample of origin, sequenced in a study of T-cell memory formation after mild COVID-19. TCRdb processed the 5' RACE reads anew with MiXCR; each CDR3 protein has one entry. The sample records approximately 300,000 distinct CDR3 sequences, roughly 8% being singletons. Input material: PBMCs or a T cell subset sorted from them (not recorded which). These receptor sequences come from a man between 18 and 29 years old who had mild COVID-19 (a few samples of this study predate the infection). Cell type and time point are not known.

This clonotype was detected ten times or more. V usage is TRBV24-1 and J usage is TRBJ2-3; no definite D call. This CDR3 contains 13 residues. The V gene lost 6 bases and the J gene lost 6 bases, with 12 bases spanning the gap. Germline CDR1 reads KGHDR; CDR2 reads SFDVKD. In DNA form, the CDR3 reads TGTGCCACCAGTAGACCCGTCGCGGATACGCAGTATTTT. As protein: CATSRPVADTQYF.

Note on this clonotype: Germline and junction disagree at one end, which may indicate a read error. The rearrangement uses TRBV7-3 and TRBJ2-1; a weak D match, TRBD2 (7 bases). The germline V gene encodes CDR1 SGHTA and CDR2 FQGTGA. The CDR3 extends over 13 amino acids. The CDR3 sequence is CDSSRGAGYEQFF. CDR3 nucleotide sequence: TGTGACAGCAGCCGGGGGGCGGGATATGAGCAGTTCTTC.

The V and J genes are TRBV2 and TRBJ2-7, with 8 bases lining up with TRBD1. Trimming took 1 base from V and 4 from J; bases not matched to a gene: 6. Germline V CDR1 and CDR2: SNHLY, FYNNEI. The CDR3 runs to 15 residues. This chain's CDR3 is CASSEGTGLYYEQYF. The CDR3 DNA is TGTGCCAGCAGTGAAGGGACAGGGCTATATTACGAGCAGTACTTC. Full variable domain (rest looked up from reference TRBV2 and TRBJ2-7): EPEVTQTPSHQVTQMGQEVILRCVPISNHLYFYWYRQILGQKVEFLVSFYNNEISEKSEIFDDQFSVERPDGSNFTLKIRSTKLEDSAMYFCASSEGTGLYYEQYFGPGTRLTVT.

V usage is TRBV5-5 and J usage is TRBJ1-2, with 8 bases lining up with TRBD1. The CDR3 is made up of 16 amino acids. The V gene's germline CDR1 is SGHKS and CDR2 YYEKEE (reference sequence). J gave up 3 bases and V 4 bases, and 11 bases lay outside the gene matches. The CDR3 loop is CASSVRTGTVDYGYTF. As DNA, the CDR3 is TGTGCCAGCAGCGTCCGGACAGGGACCGTCGACTATGGCTACACCTTC.

This clonotype was detected a few times. The chain employs TRBV6-2 or TRBV6-3 and TRBJ1-6; TRBD1 is a possible D gene (5 bases). V lost 2 bases, J lost 11 bases, and 13 bases lay in between. Germline CDR1 reads MNHEY; CDR2 reads SVGEGT. The CDR3 is 14 amino acids. The CDR3 sequence is CASSYRGNRTPLHF. The CDR3 DNA is TGTGCCAGCAGTTACCGGGGGAATAGAACACCCCTCCACTTT.

The chain employs TRBV7-2 and TRBJ2-2; D is unresolved. The CDR3 consists of 12 residues. CDR1 is SGHTA, CDR2 FQGNSA, per germline. V was clipped by 5 bases and J by 15 bases, with 16 bases between them. The CDR3 bases are TGTGCCAGCAGCCTAGAAGGAGTTACGATGTTTTTT. Translation: CASSLEGVTMFF.

The genes are TRBV7-9 and TRBJ1-5; TRBD1 agrees at 9 bases. The CDR3 covers 16 residues. Germline loops: CDR1 SEHNR, CDR2 FQNEAQ (reference sequence). V gave up 4 bases and J gave up 5 bases; unmatched junction bases: 9. In DNA form, the CDR3 reads TGTGCCAGCAGCTCCTCCGGGACAGGGCCATATCAGCCCCAGCATTTT. It is translated as CASSSSGTGPYQPQHF.

Ten or more counts support this clonotype. The chain employs TRBV7-2 and TRBJ2-3; either TRBD1 or TRBD2 may supply D (5 bases each). The CDR3 totals 18 residues. V was clipped by 5 bases and J by 4 bases, with 25 bases between them. The germline V gene has CDR1 SGHTA and CDR2 FQGNSA. This chain's CDR3 is CASSLTHSPGTLADTQYF. DNA of the CDR3: TGTGCCAGCAGCCTCACCCATAGCCCCGGGACCTTGGCAGATACGCAGTATTTT.

The chain has TRBV20-1 and TRBJ1-1; 8 bases align to TRBD1. The CDR3 is made up of 13 amino acids. Trimming cost V 6 bases and J 10 bases; bases outside gene matches: 13. Looked up from germline, CDR1 is DFQATT and CDR2 is SNEGSKA (reference sequence). The CDR3 DNA sequence: TGCAGTGCGGATGACGACAGGGGCTTAGTAGCTTTCTTT. Translated, it gives CSADDDRGLVAFF.

Only a few counts were recorded for this clonotype. The rearrangement joins TRBV12-3 or TRBV12-4 to TRBJ2-5; possible D gene TRBD2, 5 bases. V shed 3 bases and J shed 5 bases, with 16 bases lying between them. The CDR3 totals 15 residues. The DNA for the CDR3 is TGTGCCAGCAGTTTTTCCGCGGGCGTGAGGGAGACCCAGTACTTC. Translation gives CASSFSAGVRETQYF.

The V and J genes are TRBV5-1 and TRBJ2-2, with 9 nucleotides matching TRBD1. CDR1 SGHRS and CDR2 YFSETQ come from the germline V gene. With 0 bases clipped from V and 7 bases from J, the junction kept 7 bases outside the gene matches. The CDR3 has 16 amino acids. CDR3 DNA sequence: TGCGCCAGCAGCTTGGCTGGGACAGGGAATCGCGGGGAGCTGTTTTTT. It translates to CASSLAGTGNRGELFF.

V and J are TRBV5-1 and TRBJ2-1; a weak D match, TRBD2 (6 bases). Germline V gene lookup returns CDR1 SGHRS and CDR2 YFSETQ. V was clipped by 3 bases and J by 0 bases, with 10 bases between them. The CDR3 runs to 15 residues. For the CDR3, the DNA is TGCGCCAGCAGCTCCGGGACTTACTCCTACAATGAGCAGTTCTTC. This encodes CASSSGTYSYNEQFF.

The chain joins TRBV7-2 to TRBJ2-3; no definite D call. CDR1 and CDR2 (germline): SGHTA, FQGNSA. The germline V and J ends were trimmed by 2 bases and 3 bases, with 12 bases remaining between them. This CDR3 has 15 amino acids. The CDR3 DNA reads TGTGCCAGCAGCTTAAGCCGTTCGAGGACAGATACGCAGTATTTT. It specifies CASSLSRSRTDTQYF.

This chain links TRBV6-7 with TRBJ1-1, with 7 nucleotides matching TRBD1. TRBV6-7 is reported as an ORF; its role is uncertain. V lost 2 bases, J lost 1 base, and 4 bases stayed unmatched. This CDR3 is 15 amino acids long. In DNA form, the CDR3 reads TGTGCCAGCAGTTACGACGGGACAGAGAACACTGAAGCTTTCTTT. Its protein is CASSYDGTENTEAFF.

This clonotype was detected a few times. The chain links TRBV30 to TRBJ2-7; TRBD1 matches at 8 bases. J was trimmed by 6 bases and V by 5 bases; bases with no gene match: 9. This CDR3 is built from 13 residues. Germline-derived CDR1 and CDR2 are GTSNPN and SVGIG (reference sequence). The CDR3 region has the DNA TGTGCCTGGCAGAAGCAGGGGGCCTCCGAGCAGTACTTC. This encodes CAWQKQGASEQYF.

A few counts support this clonotype. This chain joins TRBV7-9 and TRBJ1-4, with D possibly TRBD1 on 5 matching bases. The CDR3 totals 15 residues. V gave up 5 bases and J gave up 3 bases, with 13 bases separating them. Germline CDR1 reads SEHNR; CDR2 reads FQNEAQ (reference sequence). The CDR3 region is CASSDSTEANEKLFF. The CDR3 DNA reads TGTGCCAGCAGCGATTCGACAGAGGCTAATGAAAAACTGTTTTTT.

J is TRBJ2-1 and V is TRBV29-1; a weak D match, TRBD2 (7 bases). V gave up 3 bases and J gave up 0 bases, with 15 bases separating them. Germline CDR1 reads SQVTM; CDR2 reads ANQGSEA. CDR3 length equals 16 residues. Here the CDR3 reads CSVDAGAVLSYNEQFF. The CDR3 nucleotides are TGCAGCGTTGACGCGGGGGCCGTGCTCTCCTACAATGAGCAGTTCTTC.

J is TRBJ2-3 and V is TRBV7-9; D is unresolved. V lost 5 bases to trimming and J lost 4 bases, with 13 bases between them. CDR3 length equals 14 residues. CDR1 is SEHNR, CDR2 FQNEAQ, per germline (reference sequence). The CDR3 nucleotides read TGTGCCAGCAGCGCGGCCCCAGTCCCAGATACGCAGTATTTT. Residues: CASSAAPVPDTQYF.

This clonotype was seen a handful of times. The rearrangement joins TRBV9 to TRBJ1-1, with D perhaps matching TRBD1 (5 bases). This CDR3 has 15 residues. The V gene lost 4 bases and the J gene lost 1 base, with 14 bases spanning the gap. Germline CDR1 SGDLS, CDR2 YYNGEE. CDR3: CASSPDAGRNTEAFF. In nucleotides, the CDR3 is TGTGCCAGCAGCCCGGATGCAGGGCGGAACACTGAAGCTTTCTTT.

V gene TRBV5-1 combines with J gene TRBJ1-2; 8 nucleotides agree with TRBD1. Per the germline V gene, CDR1 is SGHRS and CDR2 is YFSETQ. V was pared by 3 bases and J by 8 bases, with 15 bases of the junction left unmatched. The CDR3 runs 16 residues. CDR3 region: CASSSDRASLGGGYTF. CDR3 nucleotides: TGCGCCAGCAGCTCGGACAGGGCCTCATTAGGCGGGGGCTACACCTTC.

This clonotype was counted at least ten times. The chain combines TRBV7-3 with TRBJ1-6; no reliable D call. The CDR3 covers 13 residues. Trimming shortened V by 8 bases and J by 3 bases, and 8 bases separated the two germline ends. CDR1 and CDR2 from the germline V gene are SGHTA and FQGTGA. CDR3 sequence reads: CASAGDYNSPLHF. CDR3 bases: TGTGCCAGCGCTGGGGACTATAATTCACCCCTCCACTTT.

This clonotype was observed a few times. The gene calls are TRBV3-1 and TRBJ1-5; D unclear. The ends were cut back, 2 bases at V and 5 bases at J, with 7 bases in the middle. Germline V lookup: CDR1 LGHDT, CDR2 YNNKEL (reference sequence). The CDR3 sequence is 13 residues long. The DNA of the CDR3 is TGTGCCAGCAGCCAATGGAGGGATCAGCCCCAGCATTTT. Amino acids: CASSQWRDQPQHF.

The chain joins TRBV7-3 to TRBJ2-2; 7 nucleotides align to TRBD2. V was clipped by 5 bases and J by 0 bases; unmatched bases: 3. The CDR3 has 15 residues. CDR1 SGHTA and CDR2 FQGTGA come from the germline V gene. CDR3 in DNA: TGTGCCAGCAGCCGCGGGGGTTCGAACACCGGGGAGCTGTTTTTT. Translated, it gives CASSRGGSNTGELFF.